The T cell receptor (beta chain) under discussion was sequenced for a study of CD8+CD57+ T cells in acquired aplastic anemia. Study observations and caveats: Patients showed no significant difference from controls in CD8+ Simpson's diversity.

It was patients with CD8+CD57+ cell expansion by flow cytometry who were chosen for sequencing. This clonotype was picked up many times. Its antigen is unidentified. Genomic DNA constituted the template upon which TCR beta VDJ and CDR3 profiling was performed. MiXCR was run by TCRdb on the reads, yielding one entry per CDR3 protein. This sample carries about 200,000 distinct CDR3 sequences, about 62% of them seen once, and the ten largest clones take about three fifths. Trimming stripped 0 bases from V and 6 bases from J, with 9 bases between. Per the germline V gene, CDR1 is MNHEY and CDR2 is SVGAGI. The CDR3 has 15 residues.

The chain has TRBV6-5 and TRBJ1-6, with D possibly being TRBD1 (5 bases). This TCR was recovered from a human donor with aplastic anemia. Sequencing used sorted CD4+, CD8+, or CD8+CD57+ T cells (not recorded which) from PBMCs. The CDR3 region has the DNA TGTGCCAGCAGTTACTCCGCAGGGAGTAATTCACCCCTCCACTTT. Protein: CASSYSAGSNSPLHF.